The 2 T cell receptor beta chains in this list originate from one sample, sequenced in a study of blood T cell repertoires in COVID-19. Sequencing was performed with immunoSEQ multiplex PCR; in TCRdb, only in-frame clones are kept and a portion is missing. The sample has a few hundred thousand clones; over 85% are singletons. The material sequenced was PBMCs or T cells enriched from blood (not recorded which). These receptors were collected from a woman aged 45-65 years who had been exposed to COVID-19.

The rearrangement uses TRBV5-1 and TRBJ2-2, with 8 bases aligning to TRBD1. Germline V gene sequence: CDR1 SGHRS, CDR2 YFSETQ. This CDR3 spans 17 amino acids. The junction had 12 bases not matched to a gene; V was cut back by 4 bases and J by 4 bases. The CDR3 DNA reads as TGCGCCAGCAGCCGGATCGCGCAGGGGGCGGGCACCGGGGAGCTGTTTTTT. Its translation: CASSRIAQGAGTGELFF.

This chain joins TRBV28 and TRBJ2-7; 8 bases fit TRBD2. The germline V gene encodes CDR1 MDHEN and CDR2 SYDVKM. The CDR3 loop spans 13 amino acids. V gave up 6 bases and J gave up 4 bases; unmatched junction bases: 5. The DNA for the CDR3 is TGTGCCAGCAGAATCCGGGGGGGGTACGAGCAGTACTTC. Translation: CASRIRGGYEQYF.